The 14 T cell receptor beta chains below were found in one sample sequenced in a study of OX40 agonist ivuxolimab in advanced cancers. Assay used: immunoSEQ multiplex PCR; TCRdb lists only in-frame clones, some missing. Of roughly 19,000 clones listed, around 79% are singletons. The sample was CD4+ or CD8+ T cells sorted from blood, taken in a trial of the OX40 agonist ivuxolimab. The receptor set was obtained from an adult with an advanced solid tumor such as melanoma, head and neck, liver or kidney cancer.

This clone has a handful of counts. V usage is TRBV5-1 and J usage is TRBJ1-1; 10 bases line up with TRBD1. The J segment lost 0 bases and the V segment lost 4 bases, leaving 6 bases of the junction unmatched. The CDR3 is made up of 16 amino acids. CDR1 SGHRS and CDR2 YFSETQ come from the germline V gene. In DNA, the CDR3 is TGCGCCAGCAGCACCGGGACAGGGGATATGAACACTGAAGCTTTCTTT. Protein product: CASSTGTGDMNTEAFF.

The gene calls are TRBV5-1 and TRBJ2-3; TRBD1 matches 9 bases. Germline trimming cut 7 bases from V and 4 bases from J; bases unmatched to any gene: 7. Germline assignment: CDR1 SGHRS and CDR2 YFSETQ. This CDR3 is built from 14 residues. CDR3 DNA: TGCGCCAGCGGACCGGGACAGGGCCCAGATACGCAGTATTTT. Protein product: CASGPGQGPDTQYF.

Relative to its sample, this clone is medium-sized. The same CDR3 arises from other DNA sequences in this sample as well. The chain recombines TRBV27 with TRBJ1-5; TRBD1 aligns across 7 bases. Germline V lookup: CDR1 MNHEY, CDR2 SMNVEV (reference sequence). CDR3 size: 14 residues. J lost 4 bases, V lost 5 bases, and 5 bases had no gene match. CDR3 sequence (DNA): TGTGCCAGCAGTCACCGGGACAGTAATCAGCCCCAGCATTTT. Its translation: CASSHRDSNQPQHF.

The chain joins TRBV11-2 to TRBJ1-1; 7 bases align to TRBD1. The CDR3 has 14 amino acids. Germline V gene lookup returns CDR1 SGHAT and CDR2 FQNNGV. V was clipped by 1 base and J by 8 bases; unmatched bases: 7. The CDR3 loop is CASSLATGRAEAFF. The DNA of the CDR3 is TGTGCCAGCAGCTTAGCGACAGGGCGTGCGGAAGCTTTCTTT.

The DNA for the CDR3 is TGTGCCAGCAGTGGGCAGGGAGGGAGTACTTATGGCTACACCTTC. It specifies CASSGQGGSTYGYTF. This chain links TRBV6-6 with TRBJ1-2, with D tentatively TRBD1 (5 bases). V lost 5 bases, J lost 5 bases, and 18 bases lay in between. The CDR3 covers 15 residues. Germline V gene data show CDR1 as MNHNY and CDR2 as SVGAGI (reference sequence).

This clone was seen only once. The rearrangement links TRBV7-8 to TRBJ1-2; tentative D call: TRBD1 (5 bases). The germline V gene encodes CDR1 SGHVS and CDR2 FQNEAQ. This CDR3 is 14 amino acids long. Between the trimmed V and J ends, which lost 3 bases and 2 bases, there was a span of 10 bases. The CDR3 DNA reads TGTGCCAGCAGCTTTAAAGAGGGGAACTATGGCTACACCTTC. Protein sequence: CASSFKEGNYGYTF.

A few counts support this clone. The rearrangement uses TRBV7-9 and TRBJ2-7; TRBD1 aligns across 7 bases. V shed 5 bases, J shed 0 bases, and the junction held 7 bases outside the gene matches. CDR1 is SEHNR, CDR2 FQNEAQ, per germline (reference sequence). The CDR3 contains 15 residues. CDR3 sequence (DNA): TGTGCCAGCAGCCCACGCCGGGACAGCTCCTACGAGCAGTACTTC. It translates to CASSPRRDSSYEQYF.

The rearrangement links TRBV29-1 to TRBJ2-2; D is unclear. V was clipped by 4 bases and J by 5 bases, with 11 bases between them. The CDR3 extends over 13 amino acids. The germline V gene encodes CDR1 SQVTM and CDR2 ANQGSEA. CDR3 sequence (DNA): TGCAGCGTTGTGCAAAAGCCTACCGGGGAGCTGTTTTTT. It encodes CSVVQKPTGELFF.

The chain has TRBV7-2 and TRBJ2-1; D is uncertain. The V end lost 3 bases, the J end lost 0 bases, and 6 bases lay between the germline ends. The germline V gene encodes CDR1 SGHTA and CDR2 FQGNSA. The length of the CDR3 is 14 residues. The CDR3 spells CASSFMSSYNEQFF. The CDR3 DNA reads as TGTGCCAGCAGCTTCATGAGCTCCTACAATGAGCAGTTCTTC.

In this sample, this clone turned up a few times. The chain combines TRBV4-2 with TRBJ1-4; tentative D call: TRBD1 (5 bases). Deletions cut 3 bases from V and 4 bases from J, with 15 bases between. CDR3 length: 16 residues. Germline loops: CDR1 LGHNA, CDR2 YNFKEQ. CDR3 sequence: CASSQVQEGLNEKLFF. The CDR3 DNA reads as TGTGCCAGCAGCCAGGTACAGGAGGGGCTTAATGAAAAACTGTTTTTT.

The chain joins TRBV27 to TRBJ2-5, with D maybe TRBD2 (5 bases). Germline CDR1 is MNHEY and CDR2 is SMNVEV (reference sequence). V was pared by 3 bases and J by 0 bases, with 11 bases between. CDR3 size: 15 residues. The CDR3 sequence: CASSFVGEYQETQYF. In DNA, the CDR3 is TGTGCCAGCAGTTTTGTTGGGGAGTACCAAGAGACCCAGTACTTC.

V gene TRBV27 combines with J gene TRBJ1-2; perhaps TRBD1 as D (5 bases). CDR1 and CDR2 from the germline V gene are MNHEY and SMNVEV (reference sequence). The CDR3 has 15 amino acids. Trimming shortened V by 3 bases and J by 5 bases, and 16 bases separated the two germline ends. The CDR3: CASSFGAPGPYGYTF. CDR3 DNA: TGTGCCAGCAGTTTCGGGGCACCCGGGCCTTATGGCTACACCTTC.

By share, this clone ranks as medium-sized. The chain employs TRBV4-3 and TRBJ1-3; no reliable D call. V lost 0 bases, J lost 0 bases, and 21 bases lay in between. Germline V gives CDR1 LGHNA, CDR2 YSLEER. The CDR3 runs 20 residues. The CDR3 bases are TGCGCCAGCAGCCAAGATAAGGGATTGCGGCAGCTAATCTCTGGAAACACCATATATTTT. Protein sequence: CASSQDKGLRQLISGNTIYF.

This clone occurred a few times. This chain joins TRBV4-1 and TRBJ1-2; D remains ambiguous. The germline V gene has CDR1 MGHRA and CDR2 YSYEKL. V dropped 1 base and J dropped 8 bases, with 17 bases sitting between them. There are 15 residues in the CDR3. CDR3 residues: CASSQVPPGASGYTF. CDR3 nucleotides: TGCGCCAGCAGCCAAGTTCCCCCAGGCGCGTCCGGCTACACCTTC.